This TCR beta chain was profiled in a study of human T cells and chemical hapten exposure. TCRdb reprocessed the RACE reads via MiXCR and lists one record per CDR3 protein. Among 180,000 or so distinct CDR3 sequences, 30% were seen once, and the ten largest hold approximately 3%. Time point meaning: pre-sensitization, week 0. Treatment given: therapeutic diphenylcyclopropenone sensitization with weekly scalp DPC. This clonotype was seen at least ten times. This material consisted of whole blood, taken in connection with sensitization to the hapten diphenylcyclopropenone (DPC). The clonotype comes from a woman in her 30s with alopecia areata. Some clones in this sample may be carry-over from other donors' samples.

The CDR3 nucleotides are TGCGCCAGCAGCTTGTTTAGCGGGGGGAGCTCCTACAATGAGCAGTTCTTC. Amino acid sequence: CASSLFSGGSSYNEQFF. This chain links TRBV5-1 with TRBJ2-1; 10 bases fit TRBD2. V lost 1 base, J lost 0 bases, and 4 bases stayed unmatched. The CDR3 has 17 amino acids. Germline CDR1 SGHRS, CDR2 YFSETQ.